Below are 10 T cell receptor beta chains sequenced from a single sample in a study of T cell changes during pregnancy in multiple sclerosis. Sequenced by immunoSEQ multiplex PCR; TCRdb stores in-frame clones only, minus some. The data hold around 15,000 clones, with 90% to 95% observed a single time. The sequenced sample was peripheral blood, obtained in the second trimester of pregnancy. The source of these receptors is a female donor in good health, enrolled as a control in a pregnancy study.

This rearrangement joins TRBV25-1 to TRBJ2-1; D possibly corresponds to TRBD2 (5 bases). The CDR3 spans 15 residues. V was pared by 4 bases and J by 12 bases, with 22 bases between. CDR1 and CDR2 from the germline V gene are MGHDK and SYGVNS. The DNA of the CDR3 is TGTGCCAGCAGTGTCAACGGAGGCCTTGTAGGCGGGCAGTTCTTC. It translates to CASSVNGGLVGGQFF.

The gene calls are TRBV6-1 and TRBJ1-2; TRBD1 might be the D (6 bases). The CDR3 length is 15 residues. In germline, CDR1 is MNHNS, CDR2 SASEGT. V was shortened by 6 bases and J by 4 bases, with 18 bases between the two germline ends. CDR3 sequence reads: CASSPRGGDVYGYTF. CDR3 nucleotides: TGTGCCAGCAGCCCTAGGGGGGGTGATGTCTATGGCTACACCTTC.

To note about this clone: The junction differs from germline at one of its ends, possibly a read error. The chain joins TRBV10-3 to TRBJ1-1; TRBD1 is a possible D gene (6 bases). This CDR3 spans 13 amino acids. Germline V gene lookup returns CDR1 ENHRY and CDR2 SYGVKD. As DNA, the CDR3 is TGTGCCATCAGGGAGTCCCAGGGGACTGAAGCTTTCTTT. Amino acid sequence: CAIRESQGTEAFF.

J is TRBJ2-4 and V is TRBV5-1; the D gene is possibly TRBD2 (6 bases). Trimming pared 0 bases from V and 7 bases from J, leaving 11 bases between. There are 14 residues in the CDR3. Per the germline V gene, CDR1 is SGHRS and CDR2 is YFSETQ. The CDR3 coding sequence is TGCGCCAGCAGCTTGGATCAAGGAGGGAACATTCAGTACTTC. It specifies CASSLDQGGNIQYF.

This chain links TRBV5-1 with TRBJ1-1, with a possible D match to TRBD1 (6 bases). Germline V gene lookup returns CDR1 SGHRS and CDR2 YFSETQ. V shed 2 bases and J shed 0 bases, with 14 bases lying between them. The CDR3 loop spans 16 amino acids. In DNA, the CDR3 is TGCGCCAGCAGCTTTTTTTCGGGACAACTGAACACTGAAGCTTTCTTT. It encodes CASSFFSGQLNTEAFF.

A word on this clone: Other DNA sequences in this specimen translate into the identical CDR3. The V gene is TRBV27, the J gene TRBJ1-5; maybe TRBD1 (5 bases). Looked up from germline, CDR1 is MNHEY and CDR2 is SMNVEV (reference sequence). The V and J ends lost 3 bases and 0 bases respectively, with 9 bases between them. CDR3 size: 15 residues. CDR3 sequence (DNA): TGTGCCAGCAGTTTGGGGGGAGGTAGCAATCAGCCCCAGCATTTT. Protein product: CASSLGGGSNQPQHF.

The chain is built from TRBV11-2 and TRBJ1-1, with D uncertain. The CDR3 consists of 12 residues. Germline CDR1 is SGHAT and CDR2 is FQNNGV. V lost 3 bases and J 5 bases, leaving 7 bases between the germline ends. The CDR3 protein is CASSFEGTEAFF. The DNA of the CDR3 is TGTGCCAGCAGCTTCGAGGGTACTGAAGCTTTCTTT. The full variable domain, in which reference TRBV11-2 and TRBJ1-1 provide the parts outside the CDR3, is EAGVAQSPRYKIIEKRQSVAFWCNPISGHATLYWYQQILGQGPKLLIQFQNNGVVDDSQLPKDRFSAERLKGVDSTLKIQPAKLEDSAVYLCASSFEGTEAFFGQGTRLTVV.

The chain combines TRBV4-1 with TRBJ1-5, with D perhaps TRBD1 (6 bases). Germline CDR1 MGHRA, CDR2 YSYEKL. The CDR3 has 16 amino acids. Between the trimmed V and J ends, which lost 1 base and 5 bases, there was a span of 15 bases. CDR3 nucleotide sequence: TGCGCCAGCAGCCAAGCCGGGACAAGTTTCGATCAGCCCCAGCATTTT. Its translation: CASSQAGTSFDQPQHF.

The rearrangement uses TRBV19 and TRBJ1-4; tentative D call: TRBD1 (6 bases). The CDR3 runs to 15 residues. Germline values: CDR1 LNHDA, CDR2 SQIVND (reference sequence). The V end was cut by 1 base, the J end by 4 bases, with 10 bases between. The CDR3 loop reads CASSIVGGVNEKLFF. The CDR3, as DNA: TGTGCCAGTAGTATAGTAGGGGGGGTTAATGAAAAACTGTTTTTT.

The V gene is TRBV4-1, the J gene TRBJ2-7; the match to TRBD1 covers 8 bases. V lost 4 bases to trimming and J lost 0 bases; unmatched junction nucleotides: 5. The germline gives CDR1 MGHRA, CDR2 YSYEKL. This CDR3 comprises 15 residues. CDR3 coding DNA: TGCGCCAGCAGCCCCGGACAGGGCCGCTCCTACGAGCAGTACTTC. It specifies CASSPGQGRSYEQYF.